This TCR beta chain emerged from a study of metastatic and nonmetastatic thyroid tumors. Patients underwent thyroid surgery, and none had received any treatment before it. TCRdb re-clonotyped the PCR reads through MiXCR. This table holds roughly 72,000 clones, roughly 18% found once. The length of the CDR3 is 12 residues. J was trimmed by 5 bases and V by 10 bases; bases with no gene match: 7. V is TRBV12-3 or TRBV12-4 and J is TRBJ2-7; TRBD2 matches 8 bases. This receptor was identified in a female donor with papillary thyroid cancer or a benign thyroid nodule (not recorded which). Some clones in this sample may be carry-over from other donors' samples. Sequenced sample: blood. The CDR3 DNA sequence: TGTGCCACCAACGGGGGGGGCAACGAGCAGTACTTC. This sequence encodes CATNGGGNEQYF.